These 8 T cell receptor beta chains were sequenced from one sample in a study of blood T cell repertoires in COVID-19. Libraries were prepared by immunoSEQ multiplex PCR; TCRdb keeps only in-frame clonotypes and omits some of them. The sample gives more than 200,000 clones, approximately 80% of which show up once; 6% to 7.5% is in the top ten. Sequencing was done on a sample of PBMCs or T cells enriched from blood (not recorded which). These receptors were collected from a woman aged 40 to 55 with acute COVID-19.

The chain carries TRBV5-1 and TRBJ1-5, with 9 bases fitting TRBD1. The V gene's germline CDR1 is SGHRS and CDR2 YFSETQ. The CDR3 extends over 15 amino acids. The V and J ends lost 3 bases and 4 bases, in that order; junction bases with no gene match: 5. The CDR3 nucleotides read TGCGCCAGCAGCTCCGGGACAGGGAGGAATCAGCCCCAGCATTTT. Translation gives CASSSGTGRNQPQHF.

The J gene is TRBJ1-4, the V gene TRBV19, with unresolved D. This CDR3 spans 13 amino acids. V lost 3 bases and J 8 bases, leaving 10 bases between the germline ends. From germline, CDR1 is LNHDA and CDR2 SQIVND (reference sequence). The CDR3: CASSISQEEKLFF. In DNA, the CDR3 is TGTGCCAGTAGTATCAGTCAGGAAGAAAAACTGTTTTTT.

The chain employs TRBV2 and TRBJ1-4, with no clear D. Trimming stripped 5 bases from V and 0 bases from J, with 10 bases between. The CDR3 loop spans 15 amino acids. Germline V gene data show CDR1 as SNHLY and CDR2 as FYNNEI. CDR3 DNA: TGTGCCAGCAGTACAATCCGGGCAACTAATGAAAAACTGTTTTTT. This gives the protein CASSTIRATNEKLFF.

CDR3 DNA: TGTGCCAGTAGTAAGGACGGGGGCAATCAGCCCCAGCATTTT. Translation gives CASSKDGGNQPQHF. The rearrangement joins TRBV19 to TRBJ1-5; unclear D gene. The CDR3 covers 14 residues. Germline-derived CDR1 and CDR2 are LNHDA and SQIVND (reference sequence). The V and J ends lost 4 bases and 2 bases respectively, with 9 bases between them. Drawing the rest from reference TRBV19 and TRBJ1-5, the complete variable domain is DGGITQSPKYLFRKEGQNVTLSCEQNLNHDAMYWYRQDPGQGLRLIYYSQIVNDFQKGDIAEGYSVSREKKESFPLTVTSAQKNPTAFYLCASSKDGGNQPQHFGDGTRLSIL.

The chain combines TRBV19 with TRBJ1-5; D unresolved. V shed 8 bases and J shed 0 bases, with 8 bases lying between them. Germline V gives CDR1 LNHDA, CDR2 SQIVND (reference sequence). The CDR3 runs to 13 residues. The CDR3 loop is CASGHSSNQPQHF. CDR3 nucleotides: TGTGCCAGTGGCCACAGTAGCAATCAGCCCCAGCATTTT.

The gene calls are TRBV27 and TRBJ2-1, with 8 nucleotides matching TRBD2. The CDR3 has 17 amino acids. Per germline, CDR1 MNHEY and CDR2 SMNVEV (reference sequence). V lost 8 bases to trimming and J lost 4 bases; unmatched junction nucleotides: 16. The chain's CDR3 is CASRLSLVAGTYNEQFF. The CDR3, as DNA: TGTGCCAGCCGCCTGAGTCTAGTAGCGGGGACATACAATGAGCAGTTCTTC.

This chain joins TRBV3-1 (or the pseudogene TRBV3-2) and TRBJ1-6; TRBD1 aligns across 7 bases. This CDR3 has 15 amino acids. With 2 bases clipped from V and 10 bases from J, the junction kept 8 bases outside the gene matches. Germline assignment: CDR1 LGHDT and CDR2 YNNKEL (reference sequence). CDR3 sequence: CASSQTGTEGSPLHF. The CDR3 DNA is TGTGCCAGCAGCCAAACCGGGACAGAAGGATCACCCCTCCACTTT.

This clone has a single count. The rearrangement uses TRBV7-3 and TRBJ2-1, with 8 bases matching TRBD1. Germline lookup yields CDR1 SGHTA and CDR2 FQGTGA. V lost 5 bases, J lost 3 bases, and 6 bases stayed unmatched. The CDR3 spans 15 residues. Written as DNA, the CDR3 is TGTGCCAGCAGCCACGGACAGGGCAACTACAATGAGCAGTTCTTC. Residues: CASSHGQGNYNEQFF.